This T cell receptor beta chain was sequenced during a study of long-term antiretroviral therapy in people with HIV. Overall study results and limits: Post-ART, diversity grew, though it stayed under transplant donor control levels. Blood was collected between the mid-2000s and the late 2010s, possibly under older ART regimens.

Points on this clone: As yet, its antigen is unknown.

With survey level as its setting, the immunoSEQ assay was v3.0. Sequencing was performed with immunoSEQ multiplex PCR; in TCRdb, only in-frame clones are kept and a portion is missing. This repertoire shows some 38,000 clones, over 75% found once; its top ten account for approximately 5.1%. Each contributor possessed a minimum of one pre-ART and a minimum of two post-ART PBMC samples. The germline V gene has CDR1 SGDLS and CDR2 YYNGEE. The CDR3 extends over 14 amino acids. V lost 4 bases to trimming and J lost 0 bases, with 11 bases between them. This specimen consisted of unsorted PBMCs, obtained 1.5 years after starting antiretroviral therapy. The source of this sequence is a man aged 18-30 years with HIV. V and J are TRBV9 and TRBJ2-7; D uncertain. The CDR3: CASSLGRDSYEQYF. As DNA, the CDR3 is TGTGCCAGCAGCCTTGGACGCGACTCCTACGAGCAGTACTTC. Complete variable domain (other parts from reference TRBV9 and TRBJ2-7): DSGVTQTPKHLITATGQRVTLRCSPRSGDLSVYWYQQSLDQGLQFLIQYYNGEERAKGNILERFSAQQFPDLHSELNLSSLELGDSALYFCASSLGRDSYEQYFGPGTRLTVT.